The 20 T cell receptor beta chains presented below share a single source sample, sequenced in a study of blood T cell repertoires in COVID-19. Sequenced by immunoSEQ multiplex PCR; TCRdb stores in-frame clones only, minus some. The profile shows a few hundred thousand clones, roughly nine tenths of them singletons. The sequencing sample was made of peripheral blood. All receptors derive from a man in his forties or fifties with acute or convalescent COVID-19.

The chain links TRBV5-1 to TRBJ2-1; 8 bases align to TRBD2. V lost 4 bases, J lost 5 bases, and 5 bases stayed unmatched. The CDR3 contains 14 residues. CDR1 is SGHRS and CDR2 is YFSETQ in the germline V gene. The CDR3 sequence: CASSRSGGNNEQFF. Written as DNA, the CDR3 is TGCGCCAGCAGCAGGAGCGGGGGCAACAATGAGCAGTTCTTC.

The chain carries TRBV18 and TRBJ2-1; TRBD2 agrees at 10 bases. V dropped 3 bases and J dropped 9; count of bases not matched to a gene: 11. Germline V lookup: CDR1 KGHSH, CDR2 LQKENI. The CDR3 extends over 16 amino acids. CDR3 loop: CASSPISAGGQGEQFF. In nucleotides, the CDR3 is TGTGCCAGCTCACCGATCTCAGCGGGGGGGCAGGGTGAGCAGTTCTTC.

On this clone itself: A single base separates this from a much larger clone, so it may be a read error. V and J are TRBV7-9 and TRBJ1-3; D is ambiguous. Trimming removed 5 bases from V and 0 bases from J, with 5 bases in between. Looked up from germline, CDR1 is SEHNR and CDR2 is FQNEAQ (reference sequence). This CDR3 is built from 13 residues. The CDR3 protein is CASSGLSGNTIYF. CDR3 coding DNA: TGTGCCAGCAGCGGGCTCTCTGGAAACACCATATATTTT.

The gene calls are TRBV19 and TRBJ1-3, with 9 bases identical to TRBD1. The CDR3 totals 13 residues. Unmatched junction bases numbered 2, after V lost 6 bases and J lost 5 bases. The germline V gene has CDR1 LNHDA and CDR2 SQIVND (reference sequence). CDR3 sequence: CASRGTGRNTIYF. CDR3 nucleotide sequence: TGTGCCAGTAGGGGGACAGGGAGAAACACCATATATTTT.

The J gene is TRBJ2-1, the V gene TRBV12-3 or TRBV12-4; possibly TRBD2 for D (5 bases). V was cut by 6 bases and J by 15 bases, with 15 bases left in between. The CDR3 runs to 11 residues. The CDR3 coding sequence is TGTGCCAGCAGCCTCGAGAGGGTGGGGTTCTTC. Translation: CASSLERVGFF.

The chain combines TRBV19 with TRBJ1-1; D uncertain. From germline, CDR1 is LNHDA and CDR2 SQIVND (reference sequence). The CDR3 covers 13 residues. V was clipped by 0 bases and J by 8 bases, with 10 bases between them. The CDR3 region has the DNA TGTGCCAGTAGTATAGAAAGGAGTGGAGAAGCTTTCTTT. Encoded protein: CASSIERSGEAFF. Full variable domain (missing parts from reference TRBV19 and TRBJ1-1): DGGITQSPKYLFRKEGQNVTLSCEQNLNHDAMYWYRQDPGQGLRLIYYSQIVNDFQKGDIAEGYSVSREKKESFPLTVTSAQKNPTAFYLCASSIERSGEAFFGQGTRLTVV.

The chain uses TRBV9 and TRBJ2-3; D remains unclear. The germline V gene encodes CDR1 SGDLS and CDR2 YYNGEE. CDR3 length: 14 amino acids. The ends were cut back, 2 bases at V and 3 bases at J, with 10 bases in the middle. CDR3 region: CASSVNPATDTQYF. CDR3 nucleotides: TGTGCCAGCAGCGTGAACCCAGCGACAGATACGCAGTATTTT.

V usage is TRBV29-1 and J usage is TRBJ1-2; 7 nucleotides agree with TRBD1. Germline trimming cut 7 bases from V and 4 bases from J; bases unmatched to any gene: 12. Germline loops: CDR1 SQVTM, CDR2 ANQGSEA. This CDR3 is 14 amino acids long. The CDR3, as DNA: TGCAGCGGACTTCAATCGGCAGGGGGCTATGGCTACACCTTC. It specifies CSGLQSAGGYGYTF.

The CDR3 loop reads CASSLDRGINTEAFF. Written as DNA, the CDR3 is TGCGCCAGCAGCTTGGATCGGGGGATCAACACTGAAGCTTTCTTT. The chain joins TRBV5-1 to TRBJ1-1; the D gene is possibly TRBD1 (5 bases). The CDR3 is made up of 15 amino acids. The V gene lost 0 bases and the J gene lost 2 bases, with 11 bases spanning the gap. Germline lookup yields CDR1 SGHRS and CDR2 YFSETQ.

The rearrangement joins TRBV18 to TRBJ2-7, with 13 nucleotides matching TRBD2. V shed 0 bases, J shed 6 bases, and the junction held 2 bases outside the gene matches. CDR1 and CDR2 (germline): KGHSH, LQKENI. This CDR3 has 15 amino acids. The CDR3 coding sequence is TGTGCCAGCTCACCACCGGGACTAGCGGGAATCGAGCAGTACTTC. It codes for CASSPPGLAGIEQYF.

V usage is TRBV19 and J usage is TRBJ1-6; D may be TRBD1 (5 bases). V lost 3 bases, J lost 9 bases, and 18 bases lay in between. Germline V gives CDR1 LNHDA, CDR2 SQIVND (reference sequence). This CDR3 spans 16 amino acids. The CDR3: CASSMAGGAIGSPLHF. CDR3 bases: TGTGCCAGTAGTATGGCGGGAGGGGCTATTGGTTCACCCCTCCACTTT.

The chain links TRBV11-2 to TRBJ1-1, with 7 bases lining up with TRBD1. V shed 4 bases, J shed 7 bases, and the junction held 12 bases outside the gene matches. The germline V gene has CDR1 SGHAT and CDR2 FQNNGV. The CDR3 is 15 residues long. This CDR3 is CASSSPKVAGGEAFF. In nucleotides, the CDR3 is TGTGCCAGCAGCTCCCCCAAGGTAGCAGGGGGTGAAGCTTTCTTT.

The rearrangement uses TRBV11-2 and TRBJ1-2; TRBD1 agrees at 9 bases. CDR3 length equals 15 residues. V was clipped by 1 base and J by 5 bases; unmatched bases: 5. The V gene's germline CDR1 is SGHAT and CDR2 FQNNGV. The CDR3 sequence is CASSLATGGVYGYTF. The CDR3 nucleotides read TGTGCCAGCAGCTTAGCCACAGGGGGCGTTTATGGCTACACCTTC.

CDR3 region: CASSVLAQSYEQYF. Written as DNA, the CDR3 is TGTGCCAGCAGCGTACTAGCGCAGTCCTACGAGCAGTACTTC. The chain carries TRBV9 and TRBJ2-7; TRBD2 might be the D (6 bases). The V end lost 1 base, the J end lost 1 base, and 9 bases lay between the germline ends. From germline, CDR1 is SGDLS and CDR2 YYNGEE. The CDR3 sequence is 14 residues long. Full variable domain (missing parts from reference TRBV9 and TRBJ2-7): DSGVTQTPKHLITATGQRVTLRCSPRSGDLSVYWYQQSLDQGLQFLIQYYNGEERAKGNILERFSAQQFPDLHSELNLSSLELGDSALYFCASSVLAQSYEQYFGPGTRLTVT.

This chain uses TRBV29-1 with TRBJ1-4, with 7 nucleotides matching TRBD1. Germline values: CDR1 SQVTM, CDR2 ANQGSEA. The V segment lost 7 bases and the J segment 7 bases; nucleotides outside the gene matches: 6. This CDR3 has 12 residues. The CDR3 region is CSAGTVGEKLFF. The CDR3, as DNA: TGCAGCGCCGGGACAGTGGGTGAAAAACTGTTTTTT.

This clone was recorded once. This chain connects TRBV30 to TRBJ2-3; 8 bases are shared with TRBD2. The CDR3 extends over 15 amino acids. Trimming removed 2 bases from V and 2 bases from J; junction bases left unmatched: 6. Germline values: CDR1 GTSNPN, CDR2 SVGIG (reference sequence). CDR3 bases: TGTGCCTGGAGTCGGGGACTAGGGGACACAGATACGCAGTATTTT. This gives the protein CAWSRGLGDTDTQYF. The whole variable domain, filled in from reference TRBV30 and TRBJ2-3, reads SQTIHQWPATLVQPVGSPLSLECTVEGTSNPNLYWYRQAAGRGLQLLFYSVGIGQISSEVPQNLSASRPQDRQFILSSKKLLLSDSGFYLCAWSRGLGDTDTQYFGPGTRLTVL.

The V call is TRBV9, the J call TRBJ1-1; D is ambiguous. Trimming shortened V by 0 bases and J by 0 bases, and 3 bases separated the two germline ends. Germline V gene data show CDR1 as SGDLS and CDR2 as YYNGEE. This CDR3 region has 13 residues. Written as DNA, the CDR3 is TGTGCCAGCAGCGTAGAGCTGAACACTGAAGCTTTCTTT. Its protein product is CASSVELNTEAFF.

The chain links TRBV9 to TRBJ2-3, with D maybe TRBD1 (5 bases). The germline V and J ends were trimmed by 2 bases and 2 bases, with 12 bases remaining between them. Per the germline V gene, CDR1 is SGDLS and CDR2 is YYNGEE. CDR3 length: 15 amino acids. CDR3 amino acids: CASSVTSGITDTQYF. The CDR3 DNA is TGTGCCAGCAGCGTGACTTCAGGGATCACAGATACGCAGTATTTT.

The chain uses TRBV6-5 and TRBJ1-1; 7 bases match TRBD1. The germline CDR1 and CDR2 sequences are MNHEY and SVGAGI. This CDR3 region has 14 residues. With 9 bases clipped from V and 5 bases from J, the junction kept 12 bases outside the gene matches. The CDR3 nucleotides are TGTGCCAGTAAAAACACAGGGGCAGGGACTGAAGCTTTCTTT. Encoded protein: CASKNTGAGTEAFF.

The chain links TRBV6-6 to TRBJ1-1, with D hard to call. The CDR3 runs to 13 residues. Germline V CDR1 and CDR2: MNHNY, SVGAGI (reference sequence). The V end was cut by 5 bases, the J end by 1 base, with 8 bases between. CDR3 DNA: TGTGCCAGCAGTGCCAACACGAACACTGAAGCTTTCTTT. Encoded protein: CASSANTNTEAFF.